The clone carrying this TCR beta chain is categorized as large. Germline V gives CDR1 SGHTA, CDR2 FQGTGA. Trimming pared 5 bases from V and 6 bases from J, leaving 13 bases between. There are 13 residues in the CDR3. The sample comes from a study of immune reconstitution after stem cell transplant in scleroderma. TCRdb itself ran the RT-PCR reads through MiXCR, one entry per CDR3 protein. The top ten clones hold 20% to 25% of a sample with 2,100 or so distinct CDR3 sequences, around 9.1% of them seen once. The specimen was taken before or after autologous hematopoietic stem cell transplantation (not recorded which). This TCR was recovered from a male donor with systemic sclerosis. This chain connects TRBV7-3 to TRBJ1-2; unclear D gene. In DNA, the CDR3 is TGTGCCAGCAGCCAATCGACACGAGATGGCTACACCTTC. Translation gives CASSQSTRDGYTF.